This TCR beta chain was documented in a study of blood T cells in healthy people across ages. Study-wide results and caveats: Among T cells, TCR beta diversity per million cells dropped roughly linearly as age rose. More naive CD4+ cells and higher diversity were found in long-lived than in aged donors. The CMV status of each donor remained undetermined, and this could have confounded shifts in expanded clonotypes.

A few counts support this clonotype. As yet, its antigen is unknown. Each donor's blood draw was approximately 10 milliliters of peripheral blood. J was trimmed by 5 bases and V by 6 bases; bases with no gene match: 7. The CDR3 has 14 residues. Per germline, CDR1 MNHNY and CDR2 SVGAGI (reference sequence). A second roughly 6 to 12 cycle PCR used barcoded and J-beta primers. From the 5' RACE reads, TCRdb called clonotypes with MiXCR, one entry per CDR3 protein. The table lists about 620,000 distinct CDR3 sequences, roughly 20% of them singletons. Material for sequencing was blood. The chain recombines TRBV6-6 with TRBJ2-3; 8 positions match TRBD2. The origin of this receptor is a man aged 65 to 85 in good health. CDR3 nucleotides: TGTGCCAGCAGATTAGCGGGAATTATAGATACGCAGTATTTT. Its protein product is CASRLAGIIDTQYF.